A single sample is the source of the 8 T cell receptor beta chains below, sequenced in a study of tumor-infiltrating lymphocytes in primary liver carcinoma. Co-extraction of both nucleic acids (RNA and DNA) used roughly 20-34 mg of unsorted bulk tissue. TCR beta cDNA came from around 500 ng total RNA, primed with a constant-region primer. Three rounds of nested multiplex PCR with slightly modified ARM-PCR produced TCR beta libraries. The first two PCR rounds used TRBV1-TRBV30 forward primers with a C-beta reverse primer, 10 to 11 cycles each. TCRdb called the multiplex PCR reads again in MiXCR, with one record for every CDR3 protein. The sample holds 40,000 to 55,000 distinct CDR3 sequences; 65% to 80% are singletons and the top ten take roughly 27%. Source material: liver tumor tissue from sampling region 5. As for subset: tumor region T5, tumor centre. These receptors came from a man aged 35 to 55 with primary liver carcinoma and hepatitis B virus infection.

The table lists this clonotype with a few counts. This could be a read error, since a much larger clone is one nucleotide away. The CDR3: CASSSDRVNTGELFF. The CDR3 nucleotides are TGTGCCAGCAGCTCAGACAGGGTTAACACCGGGGAGCTGTTTTTT. This rearrangement joins TRBV5-4 to TRBJ2-2; TRBD1 aligns across 7 bases. The CDR3 covers 15 residues. V shed 3 bases, J shed 2 bases, and the junction held 4 bases outside the gene matches. Looked up from germline, CDR1 is SGHNT and CDR2 is YYREEE (reference sequence).

Concerning this clonotype itself: An end of the junction differs from the germline gene, which may be a read error. This rearrangement joins TRBV6-5 to TRBJ2-1; D possibly corresponds to TRBD2 (5 bases). Germline assignment: CDR1 MNHEY and CDR2 SVGAGI. The CDR3 consists of 16 residues. As DNA, the CDR3 is TGTGCCTGCAGTTATAGCAGCGGTCTGGCGGCATATGAGCAGTTCTTC. Residues: CACSYSSGLAAYEQFF.

This clonotype was observed a few times. This chain connects TRBV28 to TRBJ2-1, with 8 bases lining up with TRBD2. CDR1 is MDHEN and CDR2 is SYDVKM in the germline V gene. The ends lost 7 bases at V and 1 base at J; junction bases unmatched: 6. The CDR3 runs 15 residues. The CDR3 DNA reads as TGTGCCAGCACCAGGCGGGAGGAATCCTACAATGAGCAGTTCTTC. This sequence encodes CASTRREESYNEQFF.

The sample holds many counts of this clonotype. This sequence joins TRBV14 and TRBJ2-3; D gene uncertain. V was clipped by 3 bases and J by 2 bases, with 0 bases between them. CDR1 and CDR2 from the germline V gene are SGHDN and FVKESK. The CDR3 has 11 residues. The CDR3: CASSHTDTQYF. DNA of the CDR3: TGTGCCAGCAGCCACACAGATACGCAGTATTTT.

On this clonotype: An end of the junction differs from the germline gene, which may be a read error. The chain employs TRBV4-1 and TRBJ2-7, with TRBD2 as a possible D gene (6 bases). The CDR3 runs 13 residues. Germline lookup yields CDR1 MGHRA and CDR2 YSYEKL. The CDR3: CASNQAVAEEQYF. The CDR3 region has the DNA TGCGCCAGCAACCAAGCTGTAGCGGAGGAGCAGTACTTC.

As regards this clonotype: An end of the junction does not agree with germline; a read error may underlie this. The V gene is TRBV29-1, the J gene TRBJ1-1, with D possibly being TRBD1 (5 bases). CDR1 and CDR2 (germline): SQVTM, ANQGSEA. This CDR3 has 12 amino acids. The CDR3 DNA follows: TGCAGCGTTGGTGGGGGGGATACTGAAACTTTCTTT. This translates into CSVGGGDTETFF.

This clonotype appeared a few times. J is TRBJ2-3 and V is TRBV7-2, with TRBD2 as a possible D gene (7 bases). With 5 bases removed from V and 11 bases from J, the gap between germline ends came to 26 bases. Germline CDR1 is SGHTA and CDR2 is FQGNSA. The CDR3 loop spans 16 amino acids. The CDR3 region has the DNA TGTGCCAGCAGCCTCAGCGGGACACCGCCCCGGCGGGAGCAGTATTTT. Residues: CASSLSGTPPRREQYF.

A few counts support this clonotype. The chain combines TRBV29-1 with TRBJ1-1; D is undetermined. Per the germline V gene, CDR1 is SQVTM and CDR2 is ANQGSEA. The CDR3 consists of 13 residues. CDR3 sequence: CNAGKGTNTEAFF. CDR3 bases: TGCAACGCTGGAAAGGGAACGAACACTGAAGCTTTCTTT.